The text below deals with one TCR beta chain. Its specificity is not known. CDR3 size: 15 residues. Germline CDR1 SGHDT, CDR2 YYEEEE. V gave up 2 bases and J gave up 2 bases, with 11 bases separating them. Generated by immunoSEQ multiplex PCR, the TCRdb table keeps only in-frame clones and is missing some. This sample yields more than 85,000 clones, of which 80% are seen a single time; 15% to 20% belongs to the top ten. This sample is drawn from a study of Ad26.COV2.S vaccination and SARS-CoV-2 variants. Study-level findings and limits: Following vaccination, spike-specific CD8+ and CD4+ T cell responses reportedly exhibited substantial breadth. The study found similar non-spike TCR breadth in vaccine and placebo recipients. Analyses that measured TCR breadth and depth may have underestimated total T cell responses.

The sequence derives from a human donor who had recovered from COVID-19. The J gene is TRBJ2-1, the V gene TRBV5-6, with D maybe TRBD1 (5 bases). Specimen: peripheral blood, collected after recovery from COVID-19. The CDR3 sequence: CASSLGQGAYNEQFF. CDR3 in DNA: TGTGCCAGCAGCTTAGGGCAGGGCGCCTACAATGAGCAGTTCTTC.